This T cell receptor beta chain was found in a study of cytomegalovirus exposure and HLA in healthy donors. Study observations and caveats: The investigators catalogued 150 to 200 TCR beta chains as cytomegalovirus-associated.

Concerning this clone: Its antigen is undetermined.

The PCR made use of 60 Vbeta and 13 Jbeta primers. Generated by immunoSEQ multiplex PCR, the TCRdb table keeps only in-frame clones and is missing some. The sample yields under 250,000 clones, 65% to 85% seen once. The CDR3 loop spans 15 amino acids. Germline V lookup: CDR1 MDHEN, CDR2 SYDVKM. V shed 7 bases and J shed 0 bases, with 16 bases lying between them. Sequencing was done on a sample of PBMCs. The chain has TRBV28 and TRBJ2-7; possible D gene TRBD1, 6 bases. The sequence was obtained from a man over 45 in good health and CMV-seronegative. CDR3 in amino acids: CASTDQTGYSYEQYF. The CDR3 DNA follows: TGTGCCAGCACCGACCAGACAGGATACTCCTACGAGCAGTACTTC.